The clone carrying this T cell receptor beta chain was observed at least ten times. Its specificity is unknown. The sample originates from a study of glioma-infiltrating T cells. Study-wide points: Non-neoplastic patients had below-expected tissue-blood divergence, while all gliomas exceeded expectation. Only very few CDR3 sequences appeared in both tissue and blood.

Using RNA template, CDR3s of TCR alpha and beta were amplified with iRepertoire arm-PCR. Tissue mRNA or PBMC total RNA, about 85-400 ng, went into one-step reverse transcription and amplification. MiXCR was run by TCRdb on the multiplex PCR reads, yielding one entry per CDR3 protein. The sample lists around 100,000 distinct CDR3 sequences, around 28% occurring once. The CDR3 totals 14 residues. CDR1 and CDR2 from the germline V gene are DFQATT and SNEGSKA (reference sequence). Losses at the gene ends were 6 bases for V and 0 bases for J; bases not matched to a gene: 8. The genes are TRBV20-1 and TRBJ2-7; 7 bases agree with TRBD1. The sequence was collected from a human donor with low-grade glioma or glioblastoma, undergoing nonglioma brain surgery, or in good health (not recorded which). The sequenced sample consisted of glioma tissue, nonneoplastic brain tissue, or PBMCs (not recorded which). The CDR3 coding sequence is TGCAGTGCAACCGACAGGGCTAGCTCCTACGAGCAGTACTTC. Its protein product is CSATDRASSYEQYF.